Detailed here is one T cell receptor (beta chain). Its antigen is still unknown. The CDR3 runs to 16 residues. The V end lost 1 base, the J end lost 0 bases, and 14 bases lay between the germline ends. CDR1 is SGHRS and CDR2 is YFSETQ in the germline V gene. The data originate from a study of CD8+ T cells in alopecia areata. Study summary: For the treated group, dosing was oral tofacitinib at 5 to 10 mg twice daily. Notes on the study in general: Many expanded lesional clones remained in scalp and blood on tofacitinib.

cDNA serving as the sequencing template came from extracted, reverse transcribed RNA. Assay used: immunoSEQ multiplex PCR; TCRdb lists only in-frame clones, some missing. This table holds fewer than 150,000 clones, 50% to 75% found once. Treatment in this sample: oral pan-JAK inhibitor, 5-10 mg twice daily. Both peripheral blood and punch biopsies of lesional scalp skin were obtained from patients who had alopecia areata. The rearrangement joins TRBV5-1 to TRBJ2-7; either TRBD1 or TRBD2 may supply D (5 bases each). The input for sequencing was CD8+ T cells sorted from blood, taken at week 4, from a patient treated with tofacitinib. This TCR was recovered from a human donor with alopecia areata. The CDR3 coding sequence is TGCGCCAGCAGCTTGATACAAGGGGAGATCTCCTACGAGCAGTACTTC. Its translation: CASSLIQGEISYEQYF.